The TCR beta chain under discussion was sequenced for a study of T-cell reconstitution after alpha-beta-depleted transplantation in children. TCRbeta library preparation incorporated unique molecular identifiers. TCRdb re-derived calls from the PCR reads in MiXCR, one entry per CDR3 protein. The data hold 700,000 to 950,000 distinct CDR3 sequences, with 16% observed a single time. V was pared by 4 bases and J by 4 bases, with 8 bases of the junction left unmatched. The CDR3 has 15 amino acids. CDR1 is MGHDK, CDR2 SYGVNS, per germline. Sample: PBMCs, mostly from graft donor cells, taken 360 days after TCRalphabeta/CD19-depleted stem cell transplant. The chain uses TRBV25-1 and TRBJ2-5; 8 bases fit TRBD1. The clonotype comes from a male patient younger than 18 who had a stem cell transplant for acute lymphoblastic leukemia, so the T cells may come from the graft donor. This CDR3 is CASSALGQGPETQYF. CDR3 nucleotides: TGTGCCAGCAGTGCCCTTGGACAGGGACCAGAGACCCAGTACTTC.